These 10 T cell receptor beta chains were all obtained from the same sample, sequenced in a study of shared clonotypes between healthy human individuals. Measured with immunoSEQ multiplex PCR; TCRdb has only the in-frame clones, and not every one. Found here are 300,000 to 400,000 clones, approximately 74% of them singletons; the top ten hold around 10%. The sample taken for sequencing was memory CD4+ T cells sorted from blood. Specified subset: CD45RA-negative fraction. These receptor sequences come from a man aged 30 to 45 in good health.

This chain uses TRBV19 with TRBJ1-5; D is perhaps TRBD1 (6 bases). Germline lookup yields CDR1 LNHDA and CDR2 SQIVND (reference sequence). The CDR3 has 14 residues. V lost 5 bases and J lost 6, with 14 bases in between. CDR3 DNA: TGTGCCAGTAGTTCACGACAGGCAAGTCAGCCCCAGCATTTT. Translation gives CASSSRQASQPQHF.

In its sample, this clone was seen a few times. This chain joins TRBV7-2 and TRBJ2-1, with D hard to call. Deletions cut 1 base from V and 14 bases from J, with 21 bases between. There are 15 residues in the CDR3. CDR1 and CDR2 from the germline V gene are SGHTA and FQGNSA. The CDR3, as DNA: TGTGCCAGCAGCTTAGATGTGCGGAGCCTCCCTGGGGAGTTCTTC. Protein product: CASSLDVRSLPGEFF.

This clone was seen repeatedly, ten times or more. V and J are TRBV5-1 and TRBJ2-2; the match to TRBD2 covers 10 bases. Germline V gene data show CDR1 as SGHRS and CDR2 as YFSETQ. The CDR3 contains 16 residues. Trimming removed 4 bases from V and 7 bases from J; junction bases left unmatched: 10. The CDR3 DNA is TGCGCCAGCAGCCGAAAAGCGGGAGGGCCTAGCGGGGAGCTGTTTTTT. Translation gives CASSRKAGGPSGELFF.

The CDR3 is CASSRGLAGGPGDRTQYF. CDR3 bases: TGTGCCAGCAGCCGAGGACTAGCGGGAGGGCCCGGGGATAGGACGCAGTATTTT. This chain uses TRBV14 with TRBJ2-3; 15 positions match TRBD2. The CDR3 consists of 18 residues. Germline-derived CDR1 and CDR2 are SGHDN and FVKESK. Trimming at V came to 4 bases and at J to 9 bases, leaving 14 bases not matched to a gene.

As DNA, the CDR3 is TGCGCCAGCAAAAAGCAGGGGGCGAGTTCAGGAAACACCATATATTTT. This encodes CASKKQGASSGNTIYF. This chain uses TRBV5-1 with TRBJ1-3; TRBD1 aligns across 8 bases. Germline V gives CDR1 SGHRS, CDR2 YFSETQ. The trim removed 6 bases at V and 4 bases at J, leaving 12 bases unmatched. The CDR3 totals 16 residues.

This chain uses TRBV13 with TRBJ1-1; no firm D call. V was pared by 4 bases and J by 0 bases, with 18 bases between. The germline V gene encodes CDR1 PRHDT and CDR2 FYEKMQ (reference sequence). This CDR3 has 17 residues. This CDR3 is CASSSPPATRMNTEAFF. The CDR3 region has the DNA TGTGCCAGCAGCTCGCCCCCCGCGACGCGGATGAACACTGAAGCTTTCTTT.

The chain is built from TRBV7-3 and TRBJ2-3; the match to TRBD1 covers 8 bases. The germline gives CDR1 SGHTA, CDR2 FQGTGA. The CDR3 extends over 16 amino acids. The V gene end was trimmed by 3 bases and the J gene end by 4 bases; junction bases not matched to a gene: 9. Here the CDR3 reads CASSLGTGPPPDTQYF. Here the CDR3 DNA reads TGTGCCAGCAGCTTGGGGACAGGACCCCCCCCAGATACGCAGTATTTT.

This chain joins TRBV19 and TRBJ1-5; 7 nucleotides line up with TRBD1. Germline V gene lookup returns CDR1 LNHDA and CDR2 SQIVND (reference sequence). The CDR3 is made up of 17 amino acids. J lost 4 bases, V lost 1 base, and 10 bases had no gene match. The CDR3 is CASSIGTGDPKNQPQHF. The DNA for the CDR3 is TGTGCCAGTAGTATAGGAACAGGGGACCCAAAGAATCAGCCCCAGCATTTT.

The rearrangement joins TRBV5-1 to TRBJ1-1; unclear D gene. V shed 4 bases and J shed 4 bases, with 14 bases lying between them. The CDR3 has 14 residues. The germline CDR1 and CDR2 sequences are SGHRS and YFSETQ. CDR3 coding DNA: TGCGCCAGCAGCCCTGACGGGCTGACCACTGAAGCTTTCTTT. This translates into CASSPDGLTTEAFF.

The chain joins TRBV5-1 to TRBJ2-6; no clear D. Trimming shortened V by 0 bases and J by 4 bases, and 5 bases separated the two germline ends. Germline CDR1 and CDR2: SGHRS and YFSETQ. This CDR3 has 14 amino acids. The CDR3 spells CASSLGAGANVLTF. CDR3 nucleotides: TGCGCCAGCAGCTTGGGGGCCGGGGCCAACGTCCTGACTTTC.